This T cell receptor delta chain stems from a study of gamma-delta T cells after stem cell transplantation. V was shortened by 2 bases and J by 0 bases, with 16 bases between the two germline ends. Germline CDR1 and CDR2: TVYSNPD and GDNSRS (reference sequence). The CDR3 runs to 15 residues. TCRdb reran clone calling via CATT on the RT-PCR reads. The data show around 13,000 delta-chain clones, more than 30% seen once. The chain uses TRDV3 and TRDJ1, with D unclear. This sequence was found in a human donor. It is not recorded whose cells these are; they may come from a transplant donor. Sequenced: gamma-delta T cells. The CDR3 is CAFQVPPSNTDKLIF. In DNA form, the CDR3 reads TGTGCCTTTCAGGTCCCCCCCTCTAACACCGATAAACTCATCTTT. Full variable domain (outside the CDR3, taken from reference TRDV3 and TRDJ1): CDKVTQSSPDQTVASGSEVVLLCTYDTVYSNPDLFWYRIRPDYSFQFVFYGDNSRSEGADFTQGRFSVKHILTQKAFHLVISPVRTEDSATYYCAFQVPPSNTDKLIFGKGTRVTVEP.